This is a list of T cell receptor beta chains from one sample in a study of PD-1 blockade in classical Hodgkin lymphoma. TCRdb's copy holds only in-frame clones and misses some; the assay was immunoSEQ multiplex PCR. The table records some 100,000 clones, around 89% of them present only once. This specimen was peripheral blood mononuclear cells (PBMCs), taken before the second cycle of nivolumab. The receptors stem from a human donor with classical Hodgkin lymphoma. The CDR3 runs from the conserved cysteine through the conserved F or W. D genes are given only for firm matches. Clone sizes are given selectively: once, few, many, or a class where the clone is expanded.

>TRBV11-2|.|TRBD1|TRBJ2-1
TGTGCCAGCAGCTTAGAGGACAGGTACAATGAGCAGTTCTTC
CASSLEDRYNEQFF
>TRBV5-6|once|.|TRBJ2-3
TGTGCCAGCAGCTGGGATAACGGGCTTGCGGGCGTAAATACGCAGTATTTT
CASSWDNGLAGVNTQYF
>TRBV7-9|.|.|TRBJ2-1
TGTGCCAGCAGCCCCGGATCTGATGAGCAGTTCTTC
CASSPGSDEQFF
>TRBV7-9|.|.|TRBJ1-1
TGTGCCAGCAGCTTAGCCCTCCCGAACACTGAAGCTTTCTTT
CASSLALPNTEAFF
>TRBV7-8|.|.|TRBJ2-7
TGTGCCAGCAGCTTAGCCAGCTCCTCCGTCTACGAGCAGTACTTC
CASSLASSSVYEQYF
>TRBV28|.|TRBD2|TRBJ2-1
TGTGCCAGCAGTTCTTCTAGCGGGGGATACTACAATGAGCAGTTCTTC
CASSSSSGGYYNEQFF
>TRBV6-5|.|.|TRBJ2-5
TGTGCCAGCAGCCCCATGGCGGTCCAAGAGACCCAGTACTTC
CASSPMAVQETQYF
>TRBV19|few|.|TRBJ1-2
TGTGCCAGTAGTATGGCAGCATCCTATGGCTACACCTTC
CASSMAASYGYTF
>TRBV10-1|.|.|TRBJ1-1
TGCGCCAGCAGTGTCGAGGTTTACGGCACTGAAGCTTTCTTT
CASSVEVYGTEAFF
>TRBV4-3|.|TRBD2|TRBJ2-5
TGCGCCAGCAGCCAAGAATGGCGGGGGAATCAAGAGACCCAGTACTTC
CASSQEWRGNQETQYF
>TRBV19|.|TRBD1|TRBJ1-5
TGTGCCAGTAGTATGGGATTGAGGGACAGGGATCCCCATCAGCCCCAGCATTTT
CASSMGLRDRDPHQPQHF
>TRBV30|.|.|TRBJ1-4
TGTGCCTGGAGTCCCTCCTTGCATATGACTAATGAAAAACTGTTTTTT
CAWSPSLHMTNEKLFF
>TRBV5-6|.|.|TRBJ2-2
TGTGCCAGCAGCTTCACCGGGGAGCTGTTTTTT
CASSFTGELFF